This paragraph covers one TCR beta chain sequence. Its antigen is unidentified. The sample belongs to a study of shared clonotypes between healthy human individuals. Study-wide points: Naive subsets generally exceeded memory subsets in estimated richness. A handful of donors showed sharing of around 5.3% of naive CD4 clonotypes. Incompleteness in sorted-subset sequencing, despite large depth, was shown by rarefaction.

The V gene's germline CDR1 is SGHTA and CDR2 FQGNSA. The V gene lost 4 bases and the J gene lost 5 bases, with 14 bases spanning the gap. CDR3 length: 14 amino acids. Every immunoSEQ plate was one replicate of a subset's evenly spread DNA. Sequencing used immunoSEQ multiplex PCR; TCRdb keeps in-frame clones, though not all of them. There are about 1,500,000 clones in the sample; 95% to 97% occur only once, and 0.95% to 1.5% lies in the top ten. The chain joins TRBV7-2 to TRBJ1-1; D ambiguous. The TCR comes from a man aged 30-40 years in good health. Material: naive CD4+ T cells sorted from blood. Subset described: CD45RA+ positively selected. DNA of the CDR3: TGTGCCAGCAGCTCCCTTGGATTTGGGACTGAAGCTTTCTTT. Translation gives CASSSLGFGTEAFF.